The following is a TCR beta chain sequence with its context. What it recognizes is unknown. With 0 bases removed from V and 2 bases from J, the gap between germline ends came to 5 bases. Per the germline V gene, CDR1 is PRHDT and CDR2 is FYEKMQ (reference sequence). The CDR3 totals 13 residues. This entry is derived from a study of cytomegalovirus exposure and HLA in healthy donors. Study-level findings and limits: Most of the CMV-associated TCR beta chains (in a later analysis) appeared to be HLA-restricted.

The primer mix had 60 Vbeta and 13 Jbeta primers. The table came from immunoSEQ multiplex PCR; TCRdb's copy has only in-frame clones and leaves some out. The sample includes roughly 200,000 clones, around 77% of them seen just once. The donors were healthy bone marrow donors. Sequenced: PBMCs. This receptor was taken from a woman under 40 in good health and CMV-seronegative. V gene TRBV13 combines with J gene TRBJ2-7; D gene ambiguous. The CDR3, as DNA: TGTGCCAGCAGCTTAGGGACAACCTACGAGCAGTACTTC. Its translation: CASSLGTTYEQYF.